Each of the 11 T cell receptor beta chains below was sequenced from the same sample in a study of shared clonotypes between healthy human individuals. Generated by immunoSEQ multiplex PCR, the TCRdb table keeps only in-frame clones and is missing some. The data contain some 530,000 clones, over 70% of them seen just once; the ten biggest clones take up roughly 13%. The source material was PBMCs. The receptors originated from a woman between 40 and 50 years old in good health. Some clones in this sample may be carry-over from other donors' samples.

This chain joins TRBV11-2 and TRBJ2-7; no clear D. The CDR3 is 16 amino acids. With 5 bases removed from V and 0 bases from J, the gap between germline ends came to 17 bases. Germline V CDR1 and CDR2: SGHAT, FQNNGV. The CDR3 here is CASSPGVSGSSYEQYF. The CDR3 region has the DNA TGTGCCAGCAGCCCTGGCGTATCCGGTTCCTCCTACGAGCAGTACTTC.

Here the CDR3 reads CASSVTGGWAGNTIYF. For the CDR3, the DNA is TGTGCCAGCAGCGTAACCGGCGGGTGGGCCGGAAACACCATATATTTT. This chain uses TRBV9 with TRBJ1-3; D not resolved. Germline V lookup: CDR1 SGDLS, CDR2 YYNGEE. The CDR3 covers 16 residues. V gave up 1 base and J gave up 4 bases, with 15 bases separating them.

CDR3 DNA sequence: TGCGCCAGCAGCTTGGCCGGGACAGGGCGCTCAACGCAGTATTTT. Encoded protein: CASSLAGTGRSTQYF. The V gene is TRBV5-1, the J gene TRBJ2-3, with 9 bases fitting TRBD1. Germline trimming cut 0 bases from V and 9 bases from J; bases unmatched to any gene: 8. Germline loops: CDR1 SGHRS, CDR2 YFSETQ. This CDR3 region has 15 residues. Supplemented by reference TRBV5-1 and TRBJ2-3, the full variable domain reads KAGVTQTPRYLIKTRGQQVTLSCSPISGHRSVSWYQQTPGQGLQFLFEYFSETQRNKGNFPGRFSGRQFSNSRSEMNVSTLELGDSALYLCASSLAGTGRSTQYFGPGTRLTVL.

This chain links TRBV27 with TRBJ1-2, with D unresolved. There are 13 residues in the CDR3. Germline V gene data show CDR1 as MNHEY and CDR2 as SMNVEV (reference sequence). With 7 bases removed from V and 2 bases from J, the gap between germline ends came to 11 bases. The CDR3: CASTSDGNYGYTF. The CDR3 nucleotides are TGTGCCAGCACTTCAGACGGGAACTATGGCTACACCTTC.

In DNA form, the CDR3 reads TGTGCCAGCAGCCAAGATATGACAGGGAAGGCTTTCTTT. Translated, it gives CASSQDMTGKAFF. V usage is TRBV4-2 and J usage is TRBJ1-1, with TRBD1 matching 7 bases. V was clipped by 0 bases and J by 11 bases; unmatched bases: 6. The CDR3 sequence is 13 residues long. Germline-derived CDR1 and CDR2 are LGHNA and YNFKEQ.

In regard to this clone: One base separates it from a far larger clone, so it is likely a read error. This chain links TRBV10-1 with TRBJ2-7; either TRBD1 or TRBD2 may supply D (5 bases each). Germline V lookup: CDR1 WNHNN, CDR2 SYGVQD (reference sequence). The CDR3 runs 13 residues. This CDR3 reads CASGGRRAYGQYF. Written as DNA, the CDR3 is TGCGCCAGCGGGGGACGGCGAGCCTACGGGCAGTACTTC.

The chain combines TRBV29-1 with TRBJ2-5, with D tentatively TRBD1 or TRBD2 (5 bases each). Trimming shortened V by 4 bases and J by 2 bases, and 14 bases separated the two germline ends. In germline, CDR1 is SQVTM, CDR2 ANQGSEA. The CDR3 is made up of 14 amino acids. The DNA for the CDR3 is TGCAGCGTTGTTATGGGGGTCATACAAGAGACCCAGTACTTC. Residues: CSVVMGVIQETQYF.

V is TRBV25-1 and J is TRBJ1-1, with unresolved D. Trimming took off 6 bases at V and 0 bases at J, with 5 bases between the two ends. This CDR3 comprises 12 residues. The germline V gene encodes CDR1 MGHDK and CDR2 SYGVNS. CDR3 loop: CASRSMNTEAFF. In DNA, the CDR3 is TGTGCCAGCAGGTCTATGAACACTGAAGCTTTCTTT.

The rearrangement links TRBV10-3 to TRBJ2-2; D may be TRBD2 (6 bases). Germline CDR1 reads ENHRY; CDR2 reads SYGVKD. V was shortened by 6 bases and J by 1 base, with 15 bases between the two germline ends. CDR3 length: 16 amino acids. The CDR3 coding sequence is TGTGCCATCAGAGAAGACGGGACTTTGAACACCGGGGAGCTGTTTTTT. Translating it yields CAIREDGTLNTGELFF.

The J gene is TRBJ2-1, the V gene TRBV11-2; TRBD2 matches at 8 bases. J lost 10 bases, V lost 1 base, and 3 bases had no gene match. The CDR3 has 13 amino acids. Germline values: CDR1 SGHAT, CDR2 FQNNGV. The CDR3 nucleotides read TGTGCCAGCAGCTTAGGTTCGGGAGGGGAGCAGTTCTTC. This encodes CASSLGSGGEQFF.

V and J are TRBV5-1 and TRBJ2-7; 7 bases agree with TRBD1. Germline-derived CDR1 and CDR2 are SGHRS and YFSETQ. CDR3 length: 14 residues. Unmatched junction bases numbered 10, after V lost 5 bases and J lost 5 bases. CDR3 region: CASSRDSLTDEQYF. CDR3 DNA: TGCGCCAGCAGTCGGGACAGCCTCACAGACGAGCAGTACTTC.